Shown below are 4 T cell receptor beta chains from a single sample sequenced in a study of Tregs in tolerant kidney transplant recipients. Method: immunoSEQ multiplex PCR; TCRdb's copy keeps in-frame clones and lacks some. The sample holds around 75,000 clones, about 89% seen once. Sample: CD4+ T cells from blood, taken before the transplant. The receptors shown here come from a human donor who received a combined kidney and bone marrow transplant.

The V call is TRBV11-1, the J call TRBJ2-3; 8 positions match TRBD1. This CDR3 comprises 15 residues. The germline CDR1 and CDR2 sequences are SGHAT and FQDESV (reference sequence). Unmatched junction bases numbered 9, after V lost 6 bases and J lost 4 bases. The CDR3 DNA reads TGTGCCAGCAGGAAAGACAGGGGCTCTCCAGATACGCAGTATTTT. Its translation: CASRKDRGSPDTQYF.

The chain carries TRBV19 and TRBJ2-7; TRBD2 might be the D (6 bases). The germline gives CDR1 LNHDA, CDR2 SQIVND (reference sequence). There are 15 residues in the CDR3. Between the trimmed V and J ends, which lost 3 bases and 3 bases, there was a span of 15 bases. The CDR3 spells CASSMGGAVGYEQYF. In DNA form, the CDR3 reads TGTGCCAGTAGTATGGGAGGAGCGGTAGGCTACGAGCAGTACTTC.

V is TRBV6-5 and J is TRBJ2-7; D is uncertain. CDR1 is MNHEY and CDR2 is SVGAGI in the germline V gene. This CDR3 comprises 15 residues. V lost 0 bases to trimming and J lost 3 bases, with 12 bases between them. This chain's CDR3 is CASSYSQNSFYEQYF. DNA for the CDR3: TGTGCCAGCAGTTACTCGCAGAATTCGTTCTACGAGCAGTACTTC.

The chain joins TRBV11-2 to TRBJ2-7, with 12 bases that match TRBD2. J lost 3 bases, V lost 5 bases, and 5 bases had no gene match. Germline V gives CDR1 SGHAT, CDR2 FQNNGV. The CDR3 consists of 15 residues. CDR3: CASSIRTSGNYEQYF. The CDR3 coding sequence is TGTGCCAGCAGCATCAGGACTAGCGGGAACTACGAGCAGTACTTC.